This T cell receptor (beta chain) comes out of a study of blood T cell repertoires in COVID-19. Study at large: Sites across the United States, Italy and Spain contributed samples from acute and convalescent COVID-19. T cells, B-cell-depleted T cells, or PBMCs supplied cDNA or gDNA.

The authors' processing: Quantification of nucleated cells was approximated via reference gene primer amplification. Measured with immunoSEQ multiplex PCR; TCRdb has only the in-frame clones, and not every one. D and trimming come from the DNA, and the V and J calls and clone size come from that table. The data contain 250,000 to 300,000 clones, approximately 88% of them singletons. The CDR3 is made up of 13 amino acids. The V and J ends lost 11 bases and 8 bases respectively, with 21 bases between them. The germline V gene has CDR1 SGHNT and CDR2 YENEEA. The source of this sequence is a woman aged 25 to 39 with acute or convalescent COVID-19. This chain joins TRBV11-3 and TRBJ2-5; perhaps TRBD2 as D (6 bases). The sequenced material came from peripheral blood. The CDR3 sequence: CASLRDSFGTQYF. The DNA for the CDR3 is TGTGCCTCCCTTAGGGACTCGTTTGGTACCCAGTACTTC.